The clone carrying this TCR beta chain was found once. This sample was taken from a study of blood T cell repertoires in COVID-19. Study summary: T cells, B-cell-depleted T cells, or PBMCs provided the cDNA or gDNA that served as material.

Some clones are missing from TCRdb's copy, which holds only in-frame ones; the method was immunoSEQ multiplex PCR. The data contain roughly 430,000 clones, roughly 88% of them singletons. This CDR3 spans 15 amino acids. The V and J ends lost 3 bases and 0 bases respectively, with 13 bases between them. CDR1 and CDR2 from the germline V gene are SGHNT and YYREEE (reference sequence). V usage is TRBV5-4 and J usage is TRBJ2-7, with D perhaps matching TRBD2 (5 bases). Sample: PBMCs or T cells enriched from blood (not recorded which). This TCR was sampled from a young woman who had been exposed to COVID-19. CDR3 in DNA: TGTGCCAGCAGCTATCTCACGGGATCCTCCTACGAGCAGTACTTC. It specifies CASSYLTGSSYEQYF. Drawing the rest from reference TRBV5-4 and TRBJ2-7, the complete variable domain is ETGVTQSPTHLIKTRGQQVTLRCSSQSGHNTVSWYQQALGQGPQFIFQYYREEENGRGNFPPRFSGLQFPNYSSELNVNALELDDSALYLCASSYLTGSSYEQYFGPGTRLTVT.